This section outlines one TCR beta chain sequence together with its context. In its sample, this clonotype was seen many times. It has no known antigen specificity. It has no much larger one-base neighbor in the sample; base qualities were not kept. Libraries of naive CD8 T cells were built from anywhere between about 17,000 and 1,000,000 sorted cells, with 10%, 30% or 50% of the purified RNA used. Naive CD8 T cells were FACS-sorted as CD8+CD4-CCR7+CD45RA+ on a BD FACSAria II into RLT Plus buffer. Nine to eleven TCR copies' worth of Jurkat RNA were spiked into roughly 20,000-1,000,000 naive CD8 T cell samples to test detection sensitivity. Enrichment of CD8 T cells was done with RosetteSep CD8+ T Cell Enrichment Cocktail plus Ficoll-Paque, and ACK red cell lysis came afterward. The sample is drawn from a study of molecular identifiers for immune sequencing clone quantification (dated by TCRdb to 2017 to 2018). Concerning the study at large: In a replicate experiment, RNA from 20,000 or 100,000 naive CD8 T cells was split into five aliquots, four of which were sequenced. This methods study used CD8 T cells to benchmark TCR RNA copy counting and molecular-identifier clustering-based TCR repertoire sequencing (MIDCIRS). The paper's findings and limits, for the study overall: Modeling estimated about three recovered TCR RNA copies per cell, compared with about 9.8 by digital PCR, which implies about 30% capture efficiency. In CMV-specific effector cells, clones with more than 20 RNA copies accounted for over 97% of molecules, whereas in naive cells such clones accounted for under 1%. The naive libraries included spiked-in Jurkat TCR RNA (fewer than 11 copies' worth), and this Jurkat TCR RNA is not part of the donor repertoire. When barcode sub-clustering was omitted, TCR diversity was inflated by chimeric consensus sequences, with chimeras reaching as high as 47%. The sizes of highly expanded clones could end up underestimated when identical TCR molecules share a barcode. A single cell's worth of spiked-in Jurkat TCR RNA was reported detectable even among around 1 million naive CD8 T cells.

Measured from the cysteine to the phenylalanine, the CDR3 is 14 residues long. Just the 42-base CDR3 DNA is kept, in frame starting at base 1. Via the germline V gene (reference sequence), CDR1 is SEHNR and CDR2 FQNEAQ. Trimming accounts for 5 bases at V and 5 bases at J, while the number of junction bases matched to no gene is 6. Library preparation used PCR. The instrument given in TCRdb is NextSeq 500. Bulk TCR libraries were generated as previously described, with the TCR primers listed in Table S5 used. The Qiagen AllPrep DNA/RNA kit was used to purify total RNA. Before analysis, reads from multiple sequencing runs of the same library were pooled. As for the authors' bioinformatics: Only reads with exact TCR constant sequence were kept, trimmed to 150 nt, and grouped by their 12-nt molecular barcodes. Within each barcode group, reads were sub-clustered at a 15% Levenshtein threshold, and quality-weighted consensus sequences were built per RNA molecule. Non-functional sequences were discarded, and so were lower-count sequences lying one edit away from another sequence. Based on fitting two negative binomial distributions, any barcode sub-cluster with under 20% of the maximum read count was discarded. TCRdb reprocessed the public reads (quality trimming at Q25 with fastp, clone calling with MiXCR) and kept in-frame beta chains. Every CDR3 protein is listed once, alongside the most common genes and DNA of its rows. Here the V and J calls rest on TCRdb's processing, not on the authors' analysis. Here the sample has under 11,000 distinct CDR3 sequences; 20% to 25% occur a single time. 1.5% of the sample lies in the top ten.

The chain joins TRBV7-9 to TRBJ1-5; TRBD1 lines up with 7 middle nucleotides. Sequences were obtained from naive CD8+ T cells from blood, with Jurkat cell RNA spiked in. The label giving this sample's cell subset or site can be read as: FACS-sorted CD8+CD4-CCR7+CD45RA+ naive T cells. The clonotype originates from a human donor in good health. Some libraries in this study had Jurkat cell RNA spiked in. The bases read TGTGCCAGCAGCCCGACAGGGACGTATCAGCCCCAGCATTTT. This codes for CASSPTGTYQPQHF.